This T cell receptor (beta chain) was obtained from a study of T cell responses to AZD1222 COVID-19 vaccine. V was cut by 7 bases and J by 6 bases, with 16 bases left in between. Germline V CDR1 and CDR2: MDHEN, SYDVKM. The CDR3 extends over 14 amino acids. Using immunoSEQ multiplex PCR, the repertoire was profiled, and TCRdb retains in-frame clones only, with some absent. The table lists fewer than 150,000 clones, 85% to 90% of them singletons, with approximately 3.4% in the top ten. This rearrangement joins TRBV28 to TRBJ1-5; a weak D match, TRBD1 (5 bases). This sample comprised peripheral blood, obtained 28 days after the second AZD1222 dose. The sequence came from an adult who received the AZD1222 COVID-19 vaccine. The CDR3 region is CASIPGGISQPQHF. The CDR3 DNA reads TGTGCCAGCATTCCGGGGGGGATAAGTCAGCCCCAGCATTTT.